The 14 T cell receptor beta chains below come from one sample, sequenced in a study of blood T cell repertoires in COVID-19. Clones were read by immunoSEQ multiplex PCR, and TCRdb kept only the in-frame ones, dropping some. The table shows under 350,000 clones, with roughly 89% occurring only once. Sequencing was done on a sample of peripheral blood. These receptor sequences come from a woman younger than 45 with COVID-19, enrolled during active disease.

The CDR3 DNA reads as TGTGCCAGCGGGGCTGGCGGGGGGGCCGGGGAGACCCAGTACTTC. Translated, it gives CASGAGGGAGETQYF. The rearrangement joins TRBV28 to TRBJ2-5; 9 nucleotides match TRBD2. This CDR3 is 15 amino acids long. Trimming cost V 8 bases and J 5 bases; bases outside gene matches: 12. Looked up from germline, CDR1 is MDHEN and CDR2 is SYDVKM.

The rearrangement joins TRBV30 to TRBJ2-3; D might be TRBD2 (6 bases). With 3 bases removed from V and 1 base from J, the gap between germline ends came to 8 bases. The length of the CDR3 is 13 residues. Germline V lookup: CDR1 GTSNPN, CDR2 SVGIG (reference sequence). The CDR3 region is CAWRGGGTDTQYF. CDR3 bases: TGTGCCTGGAGAGGCGGGGGCACAGATACGCAGTATTTT.

The chain couples TRBV9 to TRBJ1-2; perhaps TRBD1 as D (5 bases). V lost 4 bases and J lost 3, with 16 bases in between. This CDR3 region has 15 residues. CDR1 SGDLS and CDR2 YYNGEE come from the germline V gene. CDR3: CASSPSGGWDYGYTF. CDR3 DNA sequence: TGTGCCAGCAGCCCCAGCGGGGGGTGGGACTATGGCTACACCTTC.

The J gene is TRBJ1-1, the V gene TRBV6-1, with a possible D match to TRBD1 (5 bases). Germline V lookup: CDR1 MNHNS, CDR2 SASEGT. Trimming took 2 bases from V and 0 from J, leaving 7 bases between them. This CDR3 spans 14 amino acids. CDR3 DNA: TGTGCCAGCAGTGAAACAGGAGTGAACACTGAAGCTTTCTTT. It specifies CASSETGVNTEAFF.

This clone was seen a single time. The chain couples TRBV5-1 to TRBJ2-5; a possible D gene is TRBD2 (5 bases). Per the germline V gene, CDR1 is SGHRS and CDR2 is YFSETQ. V was shortened by 0 bases and J by 2 bases, with 11 bases between the two germline ends. This CDR3 has 15 residues. CDR3 sequence (DNA): TGCGCCAGCAGCTTGGAGTGGGGAGAGCAAGAGACCCAGTACTTC. Translation gives CASSLEWGEQETQYF. Full variable domain (outside the CDR3, taken from reference TRBV5-1 and TRBJ2-5): KAGVTQTPRYLIKTRGQQVTLSCSPISGHRSVSWYQQTPGQGLQFLFEYFSETQRNKGNFPGRFSGRQFSNSRSEMNVSTLELGDSALYLCASSLEWGEQETQYFGPGTRLLVL.

This clone was counted once. This sequence joins TRBV18 and TRBJ1-2; D is uncertain. V dropped 4 bases and J dropped 3 bases, with 9 bases sitting between them. CDR1 and CDR2 from the germline V gene are KGHSH and LQKENI. CDR3 length: 13 amino acids. The CDR3 sequence: CASSLEGDYGYTF. CDR3 DNA sequence: TGTGCCAGCTCACTCGAGGGCGACTATGGCTACACCTTC.

This clone was found a few times. This rearrangement joins TRBV2 to TRBJ1-1; D not certain. V lost 7 bases and J 3 bases, leaving 21 bases between the germline ends. Germline values: CDR1 SNHLY, CDR2 FYNNEI. This CDR3 has 16 amino acids. The CDR3 here is CASKRTRSAFYTEAFF. CDR3 in DNA: TGTGCCAGCAAAAGAACCCGGTCAGCGTTTTACACTGAAGCTTTCTTT.

In this sample, this clone turned up a few times. The chain employs TRBV2 and TRBJ1-3, with D perhaps matching TRBD1 (6 bases). Germline V gene sequence: CDR1 SNHLY, CDR2 FYNNEI. The CDR3 loop spans 15 amino acids. Trimming took off 7 bases at V and 0 bases at J, with 13 bases between the two ends. As DNA, the CDR3 is TGTGCCAGCACCCCAGGGGCTAGCTCTGGAAACACCATATATTTT. It translates to CASTPGASSGNTIYF. Full variable domain (remainder filled in from reference TRBV2 and TRBJ1-3): EPEVTQTPSHQVTQMGQEVILRCVPISNHLYFYWYRQILGQKVEFLVSFYNNEISEKSEIFDDQFSVERPDGSNFTLKIRSTKLEDSAMYFCASTPGASSGNTIYFGEGSWLTVV.

This chain links TRBV30 with TRBJ1-2; 8 bases line up with TRBD1. The V segment lost 4 bases and the J segment 2 bases; nucleotides outside the gene matches: 0. The CDR3 totals 12 residues. Germline values: CDR1 GTSNPN, CDR2 SVGIG (reference sequence). The CDR3 DNA sequence: TGTGCCTGGACAGGGGGCAACTATGGCTACACCTTC. This encodes CAWTGGNYGYTF.

The rearrangement links TRBV10-3 to TRBJ2-3, with 7 bases lining up with TRBD2. The CDR3 length is 14 residues. The J segment lost 0 bases and the V segment lost 6 bases, leaving 3 bases of the junction unmatched. CDR1 and CDR2 (germline): ENHRY, SYGVKD. The CDR3 is CAISGGTSTDTQYF. The CDR3 bases are TGTGCCATCAGCGGGGGGACTAGCACAGATACGCAGTATTTT.

This clone is a singleton in its sample. The chain couples TRBV2 to TRBJ1-6, with 9 bases aligning to TRBD1. CDR1 and CDR2 from the germline V gene are SNHLY and FYNNEI. After removal of 6 bases from V and 10 bases from J, the junction contained 16 bases not matched to a gene. The CDR3 loop spans 17 amino acids. The CDR3 DNA is TGTGCCAGCAGCCCCCCCTCTTGGGACAGGGTGGGATCACCCCTCCACTTT. Its translation is CASSPPSWDRVGSPLHF.

The rearrangement links TRBV6-5 to TRBJ1-2, with TRBD1 matching 7 bases. Looked up from germline, CDR1 is MNHEY and CDR2 is SVGAGI. This CDR3 comprises 13 residues. The V and J ends lost 6 bases and 4 bases, in that order; junction bases with no gene match: 5. CDR3 DNA sequence: TGTGCCAGCAGCCGTAACAGGGGCTATGGCTACACCTTC. Protein: CASSRNRGYGYTF.

The genes are TRBV4-3 and TRBJ1-4; possible D gene TRBD1, 5 bases. V was pared by 3 bases and J by 0 bases, with 8 bases between. The CDR3 has 15 amino acids. The germline V gene encodes CDR1 LGHNA and CDR2 YSLEER. The CDR3 protein is CASSQPGTTNEKLFF. The CDR3 DNA sequence: TGCGCCAGCAGCCAGCCAGGGACAACTAATGAAAAACTGTTTTTT.

The chain employs TRBV2 and TRBJ1-1; D might be TRBD1 (6 bases). In germline, CDR1 is SNHLY, CDR2 FYNNEI. The CDR3 has 14 residues. Trimming took off 6 bases at V and 3 bases at J, with 14 bases between the two ends. This CDR3 is CASRETGMDTEAFF. As DNA, the CDR3 is TGTGCCAGCAGGGAGACAGGTATGGACACTGAAGCTTTCTTT.